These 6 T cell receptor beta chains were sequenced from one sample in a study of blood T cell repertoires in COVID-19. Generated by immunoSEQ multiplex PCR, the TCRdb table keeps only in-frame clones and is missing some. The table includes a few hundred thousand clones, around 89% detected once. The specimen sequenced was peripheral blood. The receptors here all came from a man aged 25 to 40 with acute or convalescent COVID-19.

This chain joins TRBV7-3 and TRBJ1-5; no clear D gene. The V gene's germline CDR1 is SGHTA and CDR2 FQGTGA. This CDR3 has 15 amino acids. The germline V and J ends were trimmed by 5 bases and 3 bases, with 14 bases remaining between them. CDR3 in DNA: TGTGCCAGCAGCCCCGGACTGGTGTCCAATCAGCCCCAGCATTTT. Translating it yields CASSPGLVSNQPQHF.

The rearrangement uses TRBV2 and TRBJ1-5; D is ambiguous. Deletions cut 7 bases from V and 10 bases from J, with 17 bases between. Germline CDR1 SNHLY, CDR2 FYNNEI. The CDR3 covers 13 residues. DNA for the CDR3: TGTGCCAGCAATCTTGATGGTACAAGTCCCCAGCATTTT. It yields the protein CASNLDGTSPQHF.

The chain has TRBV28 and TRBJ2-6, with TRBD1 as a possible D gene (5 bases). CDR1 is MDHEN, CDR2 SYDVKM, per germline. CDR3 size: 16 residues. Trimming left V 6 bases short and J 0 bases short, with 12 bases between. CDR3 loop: CASRGPLASGANVLTF. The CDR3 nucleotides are TGTGCCAGCAGGGGGCCCCTCGCCTCTGGGGCCAACGTCCTGACTTTC.

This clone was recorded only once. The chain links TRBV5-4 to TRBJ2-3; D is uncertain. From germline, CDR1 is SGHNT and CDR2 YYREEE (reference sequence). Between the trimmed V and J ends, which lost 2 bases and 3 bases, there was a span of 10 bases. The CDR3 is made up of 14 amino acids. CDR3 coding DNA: TGTGCCAGCAGCTTCACGGAGCAAACAGATACGCAGTATTTT. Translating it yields CASSFTEQTDTQYF.

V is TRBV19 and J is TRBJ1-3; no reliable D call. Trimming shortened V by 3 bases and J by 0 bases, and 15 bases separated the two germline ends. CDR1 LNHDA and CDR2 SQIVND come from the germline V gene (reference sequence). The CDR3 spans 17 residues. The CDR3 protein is CASSMVRASSSGNTIYF. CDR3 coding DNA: TGTGCCAGTAGTATGGTCCGAGCTTCCTCCTCTGGAAACACCATATATTTT.

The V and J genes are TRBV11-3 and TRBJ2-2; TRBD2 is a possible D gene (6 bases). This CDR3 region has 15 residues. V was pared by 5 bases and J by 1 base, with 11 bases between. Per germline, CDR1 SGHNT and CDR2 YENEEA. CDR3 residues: CASSVGLLNTGELFF. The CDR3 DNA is TGTGCCAGCAGCGTGGGACTCCTGAACACCGGGGAGCTGTTTTTT. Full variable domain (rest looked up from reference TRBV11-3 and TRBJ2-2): EAGVVQSPRYKIIEKKQPVAFWCNPISGHNTLYWYLQNLGQGPELLIRYENEEAVDDSQLPKDRFSAERLKGVDSTLKIQPAELGDSAVYLCASSVGLLNTGELFFGEGSRLTVL.